What follows are 21 T cell receptor beta chains derived from one specimen sequenced in a study of blood T cell repertoires in COVID-19. Sequenced by immunoSEQ multiplex PCR; TCRdb stores in-frame clones only, minus some. This table has roughly 100,000 clones, approximately 86% appearing once. Sample: peripheral blood. These receptors all come from a woman at least 80 years old with acute or convalescent COVID-19.

The chain combines TRBV4-2 with TRBJ1-6; the match to TRBD1 covers 9 bases. CDR3 length: 17 amino acids. The germline gives CDR1 LGHNA, CDR2 YNFKEQ. V gave up 3 bases and J gave up 7 bases; unmatched junction bases: 10. The CDR3 region is CASSHEGQGLLNSPLHF. DNA of the CDR3: TGTGCCAGCAGCCATGAGGGACAGGGACTCTTAAATTCACCCCTCCACTTT.

This chain connects TRBV4-2 to TRBJ1-3; TRBD1 matches 9 bases. This CDR3 is built from 16 residues. CDR1 is LGHNA and CDR2 is YNFKEQ in the germline V gene. V lost 5 bases and J lost 3; bases outside the gene matches: 8. DNA for the CDR3: TGTGCCAGCAGCACAAGCCAGGGACAGGGTGGAAACACCATATATTTT. Translating it yields CASSTSQGQGGNTIYF.

J is TRBJ1-2 and V is TRBV27, with 10 nucleotides matching TRBD1. V was pared by 3 bases and J by 8 bases, with 6 bases of the junction left unmatched. The CDR3 has 14 residues. CDR1 and CDR2 from the germline V gene are MNHEY and SMNVEV (reference sequence). The CDR3 reads CASSFGTGEDGYTF. CDR3 DNA: TGTGCCAGCAGTTTTGGGACAGGGGAGGACGGCTACACCTTC.

The chain is built from TRBV28 and TRBJ1-3; tentative D call: TRBD1 (6 bases). Germline V gene lookup returns CDR1 MDHEN and CDR2 SYDVKM. Trimming left V 3 bases short and J 8 bases short, with 17 bases between. The CDR3 runs 15 residues. The CDR3 protein is CASSFWGRLGDTIYF. CDR3 nucleotide sequence: TGTGCCAGCAGTTTCTGGGGGCGCCTTGGGGACACCATATATTTT.

The chain carries TRBV4-2 and TRBJ1-5, with D perhaps matching TRBD1 (5 bases). The germline V gene has CDR1 LGHNA and CDR2 YNFKEQ. The CDR3 loop spans 16 amino acids. Trimming left V 1 base short and J 3 bases short, with 13 bases between. The CDR3 reads CASSQGGAGSNQPQHF. The CDR3 bases are TGTGCCAGCAGCCAAGGCGGGGCAGGGTCCAATCAGCCCCAGCATTTT.

The chain recombines TRBV10-1 with TRBJ2-7, with D tentatively TRBD2 (5 bases). The CDR3 length is 14 residues. Germline V gene data show CDR1 as WNHNN and CDR2 as SYGVQD (reference sequence). Trimming removed 2 bases at V and 4 bases at J, with 12 bases between. CDR3 nucleotide sequence: TGCGCCAGCAGTGAGGGTGCGCCGGGATACGAGCAGTACTTC. Protein product: CASSEGAPGYEQYF.

The chain employs TRBV2 and TRBJ1-1; 10 nucleotides match TRBD1. CDR3 length equals 12 residues. After removal of 6 bases from V and 11 bases from J, the junction contained 6 bases not matched to a gene. Looked up from germline, CDR1 is SNHLY and CDR2 is FYNNEI. CDR3 sequence reads: CASSGTGVKAFF. Here the CDR3 DNA reads TGTGCCAGCAGCGGGACAGGGGTTAAGGCTTTCTTT.

The chain employs TRBV2 and TRBJ2-2; TRBD1 agrees at 7 bases. Losses at the gene ends were 10 bases for V and 2 bases for J; bases not matched to a gene: 7. Germline CDR1 and CDR2: SNHLY and FYNNEI. The length of the CDR3 is 14 residues. The CDR3 protein is CATRGQTNTGELFF. CDR3 nucleotides: TGTGCCACCAGGGGACAGACTAACACCGGGGAGCTGTTTTTT.

In regard to this clone: Mismatch with germline at one junction end may stem from a read error. The chain's CDR3 is CAISESSLGTGPLGTKNIQYF. The CDR3 nucleotides are TGTGCCATCAGTGAGTCGAGCCTCGGGACAGGGCCGTTGGGAACCAAAAACATTCAGTACTTT. The chain employs TRBV10-3 and TRBJ2-4; 9 bases line up with TRBD1. The CDR3 runs to 21 residues. CDR1 and CDR2 (germline): ENHRY, SYGVKD.

Here the CDR3 DNA reads TGTGCCAGCAGCTTAAGACAGGGATATGGCTACACCTTC. It specifies CASSLRQGYGYTF. The chain recombines TRBV11-3 with TRBJ1-2; 7 bases agree with TRBD1. Trimming removed 2 bases from V and 5 bases from J; junction bases left unmatched: 2. The CDR3 covers 13 residues. Germline loops: CDR1 SGHNT, CDR2 YENEEA.

The V call is TRBV6-5, the J call TRBJ1-2, with 10 bases aligning to TRBD1. The trim removed 2 bases at V and 4 bases at J, leaving 4 bases unmatched. CDR3 length equals 15 residues. CDR1 and CDR2 from the germline V gene are MNHEY and SVGAGI. The CDR3 loop is CASSYRDRGGYGYTF. As DNA, the CDR3 is TGTGCCAGCAGTTACAGGGACAGGGGTGGCTATGGCTACACCTTC.

The chain couples TRBV6-2 or TRBV6-3 to TRBJ2-5; perhaps TRBD2 as D (5 bases). From germline, CDR1 is MNHEY and CDR2 SVGEGT. The CDR3 covers 14 residues. V gave up 5 bases and J gave up 2 bases, with 12 bases separating them. The CDR3, as DNA: TGTGCCAGCAGTAGATGGACTGTACAAGAGACCCAGTACTTC. Its protein is CASSRWTVQETQYF.

The gene calls are TRBV6-5 and TRBJ2-7; D might be TRBD2 (5 bases). The CDR3 is 12 residues long. Germline assignment: CDR1 MNHEY and CDR2 SVGAGI. V gave up 7 bases and J gave up 2 bases, with 9 bases separating them. This chain's CDR3 is CASTWGAYEQYF. For the CDR3, the DNA is TGTGCCAGCACCTGGGGAGCCTACGAGCAGTACTTC.

This chain joins TRBV11-2 and TRBJ2-7; D might be TRBD1 (6 bases). The ends were cut back, 2 bases at V and 0 bases at J, with 20 bases in the middle. Germline V gives CDR1 SGHAT, CDR2 FQNNGV. CDR3 size: 18 residues. The CDR3 loop reads CASSLRWYWGLTSYEQYF. CDR3 nucleotides: TGTGCCAGCAGCTTACGGTGGTATTGGGGGCTCACCTCCTACGAGCAGTACTTC.

This clone appeared a few times. The J gene is TRBJ1-2, the V gene TRBV29-1; 9 positions agree with TRBD1. The CDR3 loop spans 16 amino acids. V lost 2 bases, J lost 4 bases, and 11 bases stayed unmatched. The germline gives CDR1 SQVTM, CDR2 ANQGSEA. DNA of the CDR3: TGCAGCGTTGAACACAGGGGGGGACAGGGCAGCTATGGCTACACCTTC. The encoded protein is CSVEHRGGQGSYGYTF. The entire variable domain, with the rest obtained from reference TRBV29-1 and TRBJ1-2, is as follows: SAVISQKPSRDICQRGTSLTIQCQVDSQVTMMFWYRQQPGQSLTLIATANQGSEATYESGFVIDKFPISRPNLTFSTLTVSNMSPEDSSIYLCSVEHRGGQGSYGYTFGSGTRLTVV.

This chain connects TRBV12-5 to TRBJ1-1; D is unclear. V gave up 7 bases and J gave up 2 bases, with 8 bases separating them. CDR3 length: 12 residues. Germline CDR1 reads LGHNT; CDR2 reads FRNRAP. The CDR3 region has the DNA TGTGCTAGTGCCTCCACAAACACTGAAGCTTTCTTT. Residues: CASASTNTEAFF.

The rearrangement uses TRBV20-1 and TRBJ2-3; no definite D call. The CDR3 is 10 residues long. The germline CDR1 and CDR2 sequences are DFQATT and SNEGSKA (reference sequence). V lost 1 base and J 8 bases, leaving 4 bases between the germline ends. The CDR3 nucleotides are TGCAGTGCTAGAGTCGGTACGCAGTATTTT. This translates into CSARVGTQYF.

The chain links TRBV19 to TRBJ2-2; a possible D gene is TRBD2 (5 bases). Between the trimmed V and J ends, which lost 4 bases and 5 bases, there was a span of 11 bases. Germline V lookup: CDR1 LNHDA, CDR2 SQIVND (reference sequence). The CDR3 sequence is 14 residues long. The CDR3 protein is CASSTHRGTGELFF. The CDR3 DNA is TGTGCCAGTAGTACTCACAGAGGGACCGGGGAGCTGTTTTTT.

This clone showed up just once. The V call is TRBV16, the J call TRBJ2-1, with 10 bases fitting TRBD1. The junction had 9 bases not matched to a gene; V was cut back by 5 bases and J by 5 bases. Looked up from germline, CDR1 is KGHSY and CDR2 is FQNENV. This CDR3 spans 16 amino acids. The CDR3 region is CASSTRQGALNNEQFF. The CDR3 region has the DNA TGTGCCAGCAGCACCCGACAGGGGGCGCTGAACAATGAGCAGTTCTTC.

The rearrangement uses TRBV6-5 and TRBJ2-7; TRBD1 agrees at 8 bases. The CDR3 has 15 residues. After removal of 5 bases from V and 9 bases from J, the junction contained 15 bases not matched to a gene. Germline V gene lookup returns CDR1 MNHEY and CDR2 SVGAGI. CDR3 loop: CASSPHGGTGRWQYF. In nucleotides, the CDR3 is TGTGCCAGCAGTCCCCACGGAGGGACAGGACGTTGGCAGTACTTC.

V usage is TRBV5-6 and J usage is TRBJ2-5, with 10 bases matching TRBD1. CDR3 length: 16 amino acids. Germline values: CDR1 SGHDT, CDR2 YYEEEE. Trimming removed 1 base from V and 2 bases from J; junction bases left unmatched: 5. CDR3 nucleotide sequence: TGTGCCAGCAGCTTGAGGGGGACAGGGGCGCAAGAGACCCAGTACTTC. This sequence encodes CASSLRGTGAQETQYF.